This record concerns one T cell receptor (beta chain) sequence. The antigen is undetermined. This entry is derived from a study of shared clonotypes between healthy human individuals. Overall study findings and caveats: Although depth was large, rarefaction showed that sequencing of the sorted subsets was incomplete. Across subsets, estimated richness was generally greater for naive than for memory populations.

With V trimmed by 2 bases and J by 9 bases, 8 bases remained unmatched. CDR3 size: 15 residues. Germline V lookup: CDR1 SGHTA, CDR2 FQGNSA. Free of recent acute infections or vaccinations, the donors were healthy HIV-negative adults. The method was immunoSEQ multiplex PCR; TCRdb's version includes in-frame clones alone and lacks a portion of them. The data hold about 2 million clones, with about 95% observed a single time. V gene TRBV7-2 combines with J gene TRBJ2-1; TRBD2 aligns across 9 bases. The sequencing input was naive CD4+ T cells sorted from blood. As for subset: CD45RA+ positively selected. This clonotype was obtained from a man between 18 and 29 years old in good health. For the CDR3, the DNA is TGTGCCAGCAGCTTACAGCTAGCGGGACCGGGTGAGCAGTTCTTC. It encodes CASSLQLAGPGEQFF.